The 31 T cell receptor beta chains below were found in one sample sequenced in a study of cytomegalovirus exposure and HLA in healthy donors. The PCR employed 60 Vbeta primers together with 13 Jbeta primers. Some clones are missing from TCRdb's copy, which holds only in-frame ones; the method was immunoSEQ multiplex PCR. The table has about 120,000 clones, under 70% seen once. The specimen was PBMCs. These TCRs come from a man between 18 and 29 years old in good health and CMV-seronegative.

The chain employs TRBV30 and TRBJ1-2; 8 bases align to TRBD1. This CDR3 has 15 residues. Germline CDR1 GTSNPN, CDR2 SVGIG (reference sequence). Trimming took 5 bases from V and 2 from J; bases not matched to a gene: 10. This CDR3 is CAWVPIRQGNYGYTF. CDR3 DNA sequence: TGTGCCTGGGTTCCAATCCGACAGGGGAACTATGGCTACACCTTC.

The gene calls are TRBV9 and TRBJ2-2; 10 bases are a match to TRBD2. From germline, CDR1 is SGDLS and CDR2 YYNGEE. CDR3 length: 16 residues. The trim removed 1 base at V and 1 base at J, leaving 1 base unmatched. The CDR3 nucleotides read TGTGCCAGCAGCGTAAGGACTAGCGGGAACACCGGGGAGCTGTTTTTT. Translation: CASSVRTSGNTGELFF.

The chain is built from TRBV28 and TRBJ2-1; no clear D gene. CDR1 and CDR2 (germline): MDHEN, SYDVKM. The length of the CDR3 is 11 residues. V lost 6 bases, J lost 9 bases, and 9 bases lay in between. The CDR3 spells CASRLYGEQFF. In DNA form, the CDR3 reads TGTGCCAGCAGATTGTACGGTGAGCAGTTCTTC.

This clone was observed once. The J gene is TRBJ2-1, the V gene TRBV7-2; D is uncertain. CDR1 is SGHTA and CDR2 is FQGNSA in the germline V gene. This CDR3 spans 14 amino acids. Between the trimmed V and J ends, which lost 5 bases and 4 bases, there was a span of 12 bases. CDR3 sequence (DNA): TGTGCCAGCAGCCGTCCAGGAATATACAATGAGCAGTTCTTC. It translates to CASSRPGIYNEQFF.

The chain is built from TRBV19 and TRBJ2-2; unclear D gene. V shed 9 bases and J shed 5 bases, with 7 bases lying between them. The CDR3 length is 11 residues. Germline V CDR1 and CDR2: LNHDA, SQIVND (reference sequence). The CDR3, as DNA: TGTGCCAGCTCCTCGACCGGGGAGCTGTTTTTT. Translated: CASSSTGELFF.

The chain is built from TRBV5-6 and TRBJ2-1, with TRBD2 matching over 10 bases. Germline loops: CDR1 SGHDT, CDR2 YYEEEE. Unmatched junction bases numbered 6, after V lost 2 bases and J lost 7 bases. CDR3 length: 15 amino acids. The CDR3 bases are TGTGCCAGCAGCTTTTTAGCGGGAGGTAGGAATGAGCAGTTCTTC. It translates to CASSFLAGGRNEQFF.

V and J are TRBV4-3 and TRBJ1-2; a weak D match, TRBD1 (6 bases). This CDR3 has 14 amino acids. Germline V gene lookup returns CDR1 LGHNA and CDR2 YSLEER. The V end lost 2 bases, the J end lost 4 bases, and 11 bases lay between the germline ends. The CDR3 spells CASSQLGQVYGYTF. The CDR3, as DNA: TGCGCCAGCAGCCAATTGGGACAAGTCTATGGCTACACCTTC.

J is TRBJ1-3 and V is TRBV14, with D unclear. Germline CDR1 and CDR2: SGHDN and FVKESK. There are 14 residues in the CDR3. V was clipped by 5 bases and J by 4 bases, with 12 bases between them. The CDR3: CASSFRGWGNTIYF. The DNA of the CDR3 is TGTGCCAGCAGCTTTCGAGGTTGGGGAAACACCATATATTTT.

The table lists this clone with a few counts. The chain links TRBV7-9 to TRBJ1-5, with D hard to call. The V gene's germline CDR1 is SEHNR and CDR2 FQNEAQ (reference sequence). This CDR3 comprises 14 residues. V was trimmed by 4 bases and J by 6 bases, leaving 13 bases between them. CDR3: CASSSPWEAQPQHF. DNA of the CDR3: TGTGCCAGCAGCTCCCCGTGGGAGGCTCAGCCCCAGCATTTT.

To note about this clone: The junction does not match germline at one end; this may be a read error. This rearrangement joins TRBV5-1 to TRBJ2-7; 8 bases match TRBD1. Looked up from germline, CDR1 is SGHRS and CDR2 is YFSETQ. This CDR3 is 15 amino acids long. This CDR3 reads CPSSFYRGTPYEQYF. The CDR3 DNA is TGCCCCAGCAGCTTTTACAGGGGGACTCCCTACGAGCAGTACTTC.

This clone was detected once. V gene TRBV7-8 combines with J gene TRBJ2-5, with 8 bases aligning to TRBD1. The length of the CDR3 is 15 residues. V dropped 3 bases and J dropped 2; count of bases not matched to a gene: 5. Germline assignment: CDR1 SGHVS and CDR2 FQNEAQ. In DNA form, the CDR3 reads TGTGCCAGCAGCTTGGGGACAGGATGGCAAGAGACCCAGTACTTC. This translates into CASSLGTGWQETQYF.

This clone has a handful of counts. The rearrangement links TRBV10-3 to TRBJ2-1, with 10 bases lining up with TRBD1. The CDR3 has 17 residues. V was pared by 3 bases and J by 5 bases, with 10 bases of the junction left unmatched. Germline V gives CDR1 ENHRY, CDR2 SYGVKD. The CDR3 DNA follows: TGTGCCATCAGTGATTTAGGGGAGGGACAGGGGAACAATGAGCAGTTCTTC. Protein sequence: CAISDLGEGQGNNEQFF.

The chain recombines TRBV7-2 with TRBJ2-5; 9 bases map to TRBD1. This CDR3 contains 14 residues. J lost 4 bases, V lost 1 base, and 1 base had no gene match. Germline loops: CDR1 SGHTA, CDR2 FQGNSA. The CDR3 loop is CASSLGDRAETQYF. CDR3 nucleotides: TGTGCCAGCAGCTTAGGGGACAGGGCAGAGACCCAGTACTTC. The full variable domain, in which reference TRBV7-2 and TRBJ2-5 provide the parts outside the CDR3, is GAGVSQSPSNKVTEKGKDVELRCDPISGHTALYWYRQSLGQGLEFLIYFQGNSAPDKSGLPSDRFSAERTGGSVSTLTIQRTQQEDSAVYLCASSLGDRAETQYFGPGTRLLVL.

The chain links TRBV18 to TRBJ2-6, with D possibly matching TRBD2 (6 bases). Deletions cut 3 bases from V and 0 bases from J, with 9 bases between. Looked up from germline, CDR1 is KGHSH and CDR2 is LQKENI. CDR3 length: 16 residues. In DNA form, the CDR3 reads TGTGCCAGCTCACCCGGGAGCTTCTCTGGGGCCAACGTCCTGACTTTC. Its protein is CASSPGSFSGANVLTF.

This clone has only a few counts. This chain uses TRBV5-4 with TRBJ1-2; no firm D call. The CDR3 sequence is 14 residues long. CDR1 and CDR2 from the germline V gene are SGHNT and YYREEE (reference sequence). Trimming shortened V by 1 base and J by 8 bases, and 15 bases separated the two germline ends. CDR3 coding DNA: TGTGCCAGCAGCTTGTCTGAGGTTGATGGCGGCTACACCTTC. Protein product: CASSLSEVDGGYTF. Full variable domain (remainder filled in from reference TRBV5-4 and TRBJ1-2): ETGVTQSPTHLIKTRGQQVTLRCSSQSGHNTVSWYQQALGQGPQFIFQYYREEENGRGNFPPRFSGLQFPNYSSELNVNALELDDSALYLCASSLSEVDGGYTFGSGTRLTVV.

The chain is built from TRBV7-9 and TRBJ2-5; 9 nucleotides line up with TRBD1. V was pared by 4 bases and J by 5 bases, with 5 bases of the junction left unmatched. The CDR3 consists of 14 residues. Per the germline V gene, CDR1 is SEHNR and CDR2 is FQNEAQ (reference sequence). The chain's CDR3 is CASSSTGGDETQYF. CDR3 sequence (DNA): TGTGCCAGCAGCTCTACAGGGGGCGATGAGACCCAGTACTTC.

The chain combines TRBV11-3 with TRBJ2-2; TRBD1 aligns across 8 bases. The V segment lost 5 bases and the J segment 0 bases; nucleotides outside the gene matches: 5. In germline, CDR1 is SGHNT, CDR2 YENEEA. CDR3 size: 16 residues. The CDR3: CASSIGQGSNTGELFF. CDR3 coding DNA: TGTGCCAGCAGCATAGGACAGGGATCGAACACCGGGGAGCTGTTTTTT.

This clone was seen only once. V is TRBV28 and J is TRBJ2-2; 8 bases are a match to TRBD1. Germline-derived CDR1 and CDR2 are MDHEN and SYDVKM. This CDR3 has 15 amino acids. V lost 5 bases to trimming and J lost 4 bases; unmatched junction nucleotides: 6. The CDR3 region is CASSPHQGATGELFF. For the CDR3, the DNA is TGTGCCAGCAGTCCACACCAGGGGGCCACCGGGGAGCTGTTTTTT.

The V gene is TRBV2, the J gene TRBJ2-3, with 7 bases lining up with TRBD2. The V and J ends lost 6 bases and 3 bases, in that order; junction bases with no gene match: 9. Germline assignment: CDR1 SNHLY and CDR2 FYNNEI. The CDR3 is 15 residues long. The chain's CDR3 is CASRDALAVTDTQYF. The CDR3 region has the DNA TGTGCCAGCAGGGACGCCCTAGCGGTGACAGATACGCAGTATTTT.

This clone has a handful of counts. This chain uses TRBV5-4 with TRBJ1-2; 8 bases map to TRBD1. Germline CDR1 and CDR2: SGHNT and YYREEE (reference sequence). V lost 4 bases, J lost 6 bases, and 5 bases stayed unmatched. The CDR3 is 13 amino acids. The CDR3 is CASSPGQDHGYTF. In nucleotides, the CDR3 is TGTGCCAGCAGCCCGGGACAGGATCATGGCTACACCTTC.

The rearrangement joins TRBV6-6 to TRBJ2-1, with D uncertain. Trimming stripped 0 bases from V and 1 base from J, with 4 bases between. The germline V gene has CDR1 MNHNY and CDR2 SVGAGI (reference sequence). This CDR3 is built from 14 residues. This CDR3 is CASSYSRSYNEQFF. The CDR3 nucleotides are TGTGCCAGCAGTTACTCCAGGTCCTACAATGAGCAGTTCTTC.

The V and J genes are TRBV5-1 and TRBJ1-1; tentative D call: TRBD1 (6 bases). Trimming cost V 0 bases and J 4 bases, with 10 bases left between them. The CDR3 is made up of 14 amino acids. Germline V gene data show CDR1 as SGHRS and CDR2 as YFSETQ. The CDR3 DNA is TGCGCCAGCAGCTTGGCCATCAGGGGCACTGAAGCTTTCTTT. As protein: CASSLAIRGTEAFF. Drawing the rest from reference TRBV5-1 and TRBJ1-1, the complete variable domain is KAGVTQTPRYLIKTRGQQVTLSCSPISGHRSVSWYQQTPGQGLQFLFEYFSETQRNKGNFPGRFSGRQFSNSRSEMNVSTLELGDSALYLCASSLAIRGTEAFFGQGTRLTVV.

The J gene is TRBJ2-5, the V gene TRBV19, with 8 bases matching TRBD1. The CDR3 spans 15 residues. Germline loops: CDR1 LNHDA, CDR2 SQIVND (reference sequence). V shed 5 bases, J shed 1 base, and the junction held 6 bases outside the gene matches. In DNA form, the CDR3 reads TGTGCCAGTAGTGCCAGGGGGCTCGGCCAAGAGACCCAGTACTTC. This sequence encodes CASSARGLGQETQYF.

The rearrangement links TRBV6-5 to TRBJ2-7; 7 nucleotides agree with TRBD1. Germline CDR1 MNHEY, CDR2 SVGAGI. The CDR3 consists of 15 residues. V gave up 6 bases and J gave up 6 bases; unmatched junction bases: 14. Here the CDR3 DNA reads TGTGCCAGCAGACGGAGACAGGGAGAACGGTGCGAGCAGTACTTC. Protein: CASRRRQGERCEQYF.

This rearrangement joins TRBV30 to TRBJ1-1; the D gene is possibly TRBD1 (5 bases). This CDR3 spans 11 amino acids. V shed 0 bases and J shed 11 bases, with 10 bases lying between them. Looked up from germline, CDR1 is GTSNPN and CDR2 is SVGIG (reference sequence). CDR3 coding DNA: TGTGCCTGGAGTGTACCGGGGGGGGCTTTCTTT. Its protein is CAWSVPGGAFF.

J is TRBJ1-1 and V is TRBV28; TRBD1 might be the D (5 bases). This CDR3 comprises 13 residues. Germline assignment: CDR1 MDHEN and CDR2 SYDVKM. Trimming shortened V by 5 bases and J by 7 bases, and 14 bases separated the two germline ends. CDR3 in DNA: TGTGCCAGCAGTCCGTACAGGACCAATGAAGCTTTCTTT. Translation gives CASSPYRTNEAFF. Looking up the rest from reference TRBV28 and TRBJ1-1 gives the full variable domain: DVKVTQSSRYLVKRTGEKVFLECVQDMDHENMFWYRQDPGLGLRLIYFSYDVKMKEKGDIPEGYSVSREKKERFSLILESASTNQTSMYLCASSPYRTNEAFFGQGTRLTVV.

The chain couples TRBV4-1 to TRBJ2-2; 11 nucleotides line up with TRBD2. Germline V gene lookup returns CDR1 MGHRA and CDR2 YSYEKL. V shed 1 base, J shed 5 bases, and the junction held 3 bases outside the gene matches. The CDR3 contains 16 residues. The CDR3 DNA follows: TGCGCCAGCAGCCAAGTTAGCGGGAGGGATACCGGGGAGCTGTTTTTT. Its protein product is CASSQVSGRDTGELFF.

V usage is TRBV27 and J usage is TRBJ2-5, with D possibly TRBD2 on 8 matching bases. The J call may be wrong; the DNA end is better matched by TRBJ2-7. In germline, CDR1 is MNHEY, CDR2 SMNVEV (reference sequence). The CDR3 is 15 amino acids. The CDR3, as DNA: TGTGCCAGCAGAGAAGGGGGCGGGAGGCTTTACGAGCAGTACTTC. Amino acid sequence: CASREGGGRLYEQYF.

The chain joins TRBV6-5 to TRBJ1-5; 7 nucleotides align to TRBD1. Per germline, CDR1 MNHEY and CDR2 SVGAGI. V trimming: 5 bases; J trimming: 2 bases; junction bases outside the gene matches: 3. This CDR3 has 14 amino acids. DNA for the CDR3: TGTGCCAGCAGTCGACAGGGTGGCAATCAGCCCCAGCATTTT. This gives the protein CASSRQGGNQPQHF.

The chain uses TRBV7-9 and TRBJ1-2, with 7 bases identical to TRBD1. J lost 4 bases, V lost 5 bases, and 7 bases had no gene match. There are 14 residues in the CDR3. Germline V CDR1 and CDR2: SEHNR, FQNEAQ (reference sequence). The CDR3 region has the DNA TGTGCCAGCAGCCCGACAGGGATGAGCTATGGCTACACCTTC. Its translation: CASSPTGMSYGYTF.

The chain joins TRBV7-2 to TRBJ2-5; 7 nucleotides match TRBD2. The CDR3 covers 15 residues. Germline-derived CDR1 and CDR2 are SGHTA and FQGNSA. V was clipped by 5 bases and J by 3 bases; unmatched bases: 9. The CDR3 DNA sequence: TGTGCCAGCAGCACGAGGACTAGTTCGGAAGAGACCCAGTACTTC. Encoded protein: CASSTRTSSEETQYF. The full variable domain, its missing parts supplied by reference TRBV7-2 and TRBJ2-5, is GAGVSQSPSNKVTEKGKDVELRCDPISGHTALYWYRQSLGQGLEFLIYFQGNSAPDKSGLPSDRFSAERTGGSVSTLTIQRTQQEDSAVYLCASSTRTSSEETQYFGPGTRLLVL.